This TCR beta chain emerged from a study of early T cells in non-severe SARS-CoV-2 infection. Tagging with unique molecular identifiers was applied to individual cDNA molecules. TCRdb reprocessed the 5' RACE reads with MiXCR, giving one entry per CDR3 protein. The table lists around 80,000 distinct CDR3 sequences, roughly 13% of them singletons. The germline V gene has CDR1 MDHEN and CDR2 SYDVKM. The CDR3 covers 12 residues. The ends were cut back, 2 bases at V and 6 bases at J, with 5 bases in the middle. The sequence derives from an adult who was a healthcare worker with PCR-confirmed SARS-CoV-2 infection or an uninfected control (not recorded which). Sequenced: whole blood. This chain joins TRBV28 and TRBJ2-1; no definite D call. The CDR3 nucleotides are TGTGCCAGCAGTTTACCCTTCAATGAGCAGTTCTTC. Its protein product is CASSLPFNEQFF.